This TCR beta chain was profiled in a study of T-cell reconstitution after alpha-beta-depleted transplantation in children (TCRdb year 2016). Study-wide context: The study quantitatively tracked T-cell immune reconstitution after TCRalphabeta/CD19-depleted allogeneic hematopoietic cell transplantation in children using TCR repertoire profiling.

The cysteine opens and the phenylalanine closes a CDR3 of 15 amino acids. Only the CDR3 region is kept as DNA, spanning 45 bases read in frame from base 1. CDR1 and CDR2 (SGDLS, YYNGEE) derive from the germline V gene. V is cut by 0 bases and J by 7 bases, and the space between the germline ends is 14 bases. A note on this clonotype: Which antigen it targets is not known. No base-level quality is on record; no much larger clone is a single base apart.

The library relied on PCR. Sequencing took place on an Illumina HiSeq 2500. To normalize quantification of the TCRbeta repertoire, the TCR libraries were built with molecular barcoding that relied on unique molecular identifiers. TCRdb redid the processing of the public reads, applying fastp at Q25 and MiXCR, and retained in-frame beta chains. Under each unique CDR3 protein, matching rows form one entry showing the most common genes and DNA. The sample records about 610,000 distinct CDR3 sequences, 8% to 11% of which are singletons. The ten largest clones take up 4% of the sample. Sequenced here: PBMCs from the stem cell graft donor, sampled from the stem cell graft. The receptor comes from a human donor who donated a stem cell graft to a child with acute myeloid leukemia. The chain is assembled from TRBV9 and TRBJ1-5; the D gene is perhaps TRBD1, on 5 matching bases. The CDR3 reads CASSVGGFLGQPQHF. The DNA sequence follows: TGTGCCAGCAGCGTAGGGGGGTTTCTTGGGCAGCCCCAGCATTTT.